The 10 T cell receptor beta chains below were found in one sample sequenced in a study of T cell changes during pregnancy in multiple sclerosis. Produced via immunoSEQ multiplex PCR; TCRdb's table is partial and in-frame only. Here the sample spans some 43,000 clones, about 90% being singletons. The specimen was peripheral blood, collected in the first trimester of pregnancy. The receptor set was obtained from a female donor in good health, enrolled as a control in a pregnancy study.

The chain carries TRBV27 and TRBJ2-6; D is possibly TRBD2 (5 bases). V lost 6 bases, J lost 2 bases, and 17 bases lay in between. Per germline, CDR1 MNHEY and CDR2 SMNVEV (reference sequence). This CDR3 has 17 amino acids. The CDR3 sequence is CASSPRVGKTGANVLTF. In DNA, the CDR3 is TGTGCCAGCAGCCCGCGGGTGGGGAAGACTGGGGCCAACGTCCTGACTTTC.

This clone appeared once. V gene TRBV18 combines with J gene TRBJ2-5, with D possibly matching TRBD2 (5 bases). Germline V gives CDR1 KGHSH, CDR2 LQKENI. The CDR3 consists of 15 residues. V was cut by 1 base and J by 3 bases, with 12 bases left in between. CDR3 coding DNA: TGTGCCAGCTCACCACGGTCGTCGGAGGAAGAGACCCAGTACTTC. Protein product: CASSPRSSEEETQYF.

The chain carries TRBV7-2 and TRBJ2-1; D not certain. V lost 1 base, J lost 1 base, and 14 bases lay in between. The germline CDR1 and CDR2 sequences are SGHTA and FQGNSA. The CDR3 has 17 residues. CDR3 nucleotide sequence: TGTGCCAGCAGCTTAGACCCCGCACCCTATTCCTACAATGAGCAGTTCTTC. Protein: CASSLDPAPYSYNEQFF.

V is TRBV19 and J is TRBJ1-1; TRBD1 aligns across 7 bases. There are 15 residues in the CDR3. Trimming at V came to 4 bases and at J to 11 bases, leaving 16 bases not matched to a gene. Germline CDR1 is LNHDA and CDR2 is SQIVND (reference sequence). DNA for the CDR3: TGTGCCAGTAGTAGGGATTTGGACAGGTCCTATTCGGCTTTCTTT. This sequence encodes CASSRDLDRSYSAFF.

CDR3 in amino acids: CASSLVVAGGPGEQYF. CDR3 in DNA: TGTGCCAGCAGCTTAGTAGTAGCGGGAGGGCCTGGCGAGCAGTACTTC. The V gene is TRBV7-2, the J gene TRBJ2-7; 11 bases line up with TRBD2. CDR1 SGHTA and CDR2 FQGNSA come from the germline V gene. The length of the CDR3 is 16 residues. J lost 6 bases, V lost 1 base, and 8 bases had no gene match.

The CDR3 coding sequence is TGTGCCAGCAGTGAACAGAATATGAACACCGGGGAGCTGTTTTTT. It specifies CASSEQNMNTGELFF. This sequence joins TRBV2 and TRBJ2-2; D is uncertain. The germline V gene encodes CDR1 SNHLY and CDR2 FYNNEI. The CDR3 has 15 residues. Trimming stripped 2 bases from V and 1 base from J, with 8 bases between.

The chain has TRBV2 and TRBJ1-2; no definite D call. Trimming left V 7 bases short and J 2 bases short, with 11 bases between. CDR3 length: 13 amino acids. Germline V gene data show CDR1 as SNHLY and CDR2 as FYNNEI. CDR3 nucleotides: TGTGCCAGCAATGGAGACGGGAACTATGGCTACACCTTC. This gives the protein CASNGDGNYGYTF.

This clone has a single count. This CDR3 is CASSEGLAEYNEQFF. Written as DNA, the CDR3 is TGTGCCAGCAGCGAGGGACTAGCAGAATACAATGAGCAGTTCTTC. The chain uses TRBV9 and TRBJ2-1; 9 bases match TRBD2. Germline assignment: CDR1 SGDLS and CDR2 YYNGEE. The CDR3 length is 15 residues. The junction had 5 bases not matched to a gene; V was cut back by 3 bases and J by 4 bases.

The genes are TRBV27 and TRBJ2-1; D not resolved. Looked up from germline, CDR1 is MNHEY and CDR2 is SMNVEV (reference sequence). Trimming took off 3 bases at V and 5 bases at J, with 8 bases between the two ends. The CDR3 consists of 13 residues. CDR3 DNA sequence: TGTGCCAGCAGTTTCTCACCGGACAATGAGCAGTTCTTC. It yields the protein CASSFSPDNEQFF.

The chain is built from TRBV7-3 and TRBJ1-1; D might be TRBD1 (5 bases). The germline CDR1 and CDR2 sequences are SGHTA and FQGTGA. The V gene lost 1 base and the J gene lost 1 base, with 16 bases spanning the gap. The CDR3 runs to 17 residues. The CDR3 loop is CASSLIGGAPGNTEAFF. The CDR3 DNA sequence: TGTGCCAGCAGCTTAATTGGAGGGGCCCCTGGGAACACTGAAGCTTTCTTT.